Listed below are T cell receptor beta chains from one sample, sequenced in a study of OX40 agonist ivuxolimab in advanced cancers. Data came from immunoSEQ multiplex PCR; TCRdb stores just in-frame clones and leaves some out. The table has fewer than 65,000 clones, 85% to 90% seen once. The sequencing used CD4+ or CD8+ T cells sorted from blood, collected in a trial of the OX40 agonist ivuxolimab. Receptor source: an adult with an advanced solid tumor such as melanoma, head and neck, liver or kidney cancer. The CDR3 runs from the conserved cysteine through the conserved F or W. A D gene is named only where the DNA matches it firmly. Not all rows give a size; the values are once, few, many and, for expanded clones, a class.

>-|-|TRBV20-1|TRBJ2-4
CSATKGNFAYF
TGCAGTGCTACCAAGGGGAATTTCGCGTACTTC
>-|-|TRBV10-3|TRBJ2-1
CAISGGWGDEQFF
TGTGCCATCAGTGGAGGGTGGGGAGATGAGCAGTTCTTC
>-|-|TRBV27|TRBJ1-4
CASSGRIGEKLFF
TGTGCCAGCAGTGGCAGGATAGGGGAAAAACTGTTTTTT
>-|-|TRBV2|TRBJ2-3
CASREGGTGTQYF
TGTGCCAGCAGAGAGGGGGGAACAGGTACGCAGTATTTT
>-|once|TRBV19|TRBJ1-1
CASQRSYTEAFF
TGTGCCAGCCAAAGATCCTACACTGAAGCTTTCTTT
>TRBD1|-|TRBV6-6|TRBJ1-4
CASSSGTGSAEKLFF
TGTGCCAGCAGTTCCGGGACAGGAAGCGCTGAAAAACTGTTTTTT
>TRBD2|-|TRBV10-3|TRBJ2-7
CAISATGTTSEQYF
TGTGCCATCAGTGCAACCGGGACTACGTCCGAGCAGTACTTC
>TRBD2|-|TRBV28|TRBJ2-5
CASSLAGDWETQYF
TGTGCCAGCAGTTTGGCGGGAGATTGGGAGACCCAGTACTTC
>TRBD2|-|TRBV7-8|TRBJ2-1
CASSLVYSGRNYYNEQFF
TGTGCCAGCAGCTTAGTGTACAGCGGGAGGAACTACTACAATGAGCAGTTCTTC
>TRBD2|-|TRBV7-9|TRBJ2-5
CASSLMRGASGREETQYF
TGTGCCAGCAGCTTAATGCGTGGGGCTAGCGGGAGGGAAGAGACCCAGTACTTC
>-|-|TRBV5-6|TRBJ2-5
CASRTRDTETQYF
TGTGCCAGCAGGACCAGGGACACGGAGACCCAGTACTTC
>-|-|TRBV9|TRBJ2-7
CASSADVETYEQYF
TGTGCCAGCAGCGCCGACGTGGAGACCTACGAGCAGTACTTC
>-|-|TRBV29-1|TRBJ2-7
CSVVRERQGREQYF
TGCAGCGTTGTTCGAGAGCGTCAGGGGAGAGAGCAGTACTTC
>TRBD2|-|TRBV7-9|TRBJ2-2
CASAPGASGRNRNTGELFF
TGTGCCAGCGCCCCCGGGGCTAGCGGGAGAAATAGAAACACCGGGGAGCTGTTTTTT
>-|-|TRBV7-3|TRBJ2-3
CASSSTPAGPLFSTQYF
TGTGCCAGCAGCTCGACGCCGGCGGGACCGTTGTTTTCTACGCAGTATTTT
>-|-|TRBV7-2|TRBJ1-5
CASSSHGGGQPQHF
TGTGCCAGCAGCTCGCATGGGGGCGGGCAGCCCCAGCATTTT
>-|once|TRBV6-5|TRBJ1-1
CASSSRGLDTEAFF
TGTGCCAGCAGTTCCAGGGGCTTGGACACTGAAGCTTTCTTT
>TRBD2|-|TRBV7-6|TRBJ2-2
CASSLVGRTSGSSGELFF
TGTGCCAGCAGCTTAGTAGGGCGGACTAGCGGGAGTTCCGGGGAGCTGTTTTTT
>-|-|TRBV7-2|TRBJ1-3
CASSLEAGSGNTIYF
TGTGCCAGCAGCTTAGAGGCAGGGAGCGGAAACACCATATATTTT
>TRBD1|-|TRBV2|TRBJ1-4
CASRDATGGAFEKLFF
TGTGCCAGCAGAGATGCGACAGGGGGCGCGTTTGAAAAACTGTTTTTT
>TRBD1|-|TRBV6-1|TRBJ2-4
CASTGGGQKNIQYF
TGTGCCAGCACCGGTGGGGGACAGAAAAACATTCAGTACTTC
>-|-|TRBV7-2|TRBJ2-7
CASSSGVGGSGFQYF
TGTGCCAGCAGCTCAGGGGTGGGGGGCTCTGGCTTTCAGTACTTC
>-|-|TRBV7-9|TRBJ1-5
CASSLGGLNQPQHF
TGTGCCAGCAGCTTAGGAGGACTCAATCAGCCCCAGCATTTT
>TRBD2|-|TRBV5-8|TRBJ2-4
CASSLSSSGSDIQYF
TGTGCCAGCAGCTTGTCCTCTAGCGGGAGTGACATTCAGTACTTC
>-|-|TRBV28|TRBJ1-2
CASSTSAFPAGFYGYTF
TGTGCCAGCAGTACCTCAGCTTTCCCGGCGGGCTTCTATGGCTACACCTTC
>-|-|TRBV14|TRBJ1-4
CASSQARKLFF
TGTGCCAGCAGCCAAGCACGAAAACTGTTTTTT
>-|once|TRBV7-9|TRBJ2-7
CASSYPRTENEQYF
TGTGCCAGCAGCTACCCCCGGACGGAAAACGAGCAGTACTTC
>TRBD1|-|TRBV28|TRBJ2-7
CVTETGNYEQYF
TGTGTGACCGAGACAGGGAACTACGAGCAGTACTTC
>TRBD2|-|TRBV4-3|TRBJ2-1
CASSPLGLAGGLYNEQFF
TGCGCCAGCAGCCCCCTGGGACTAGCGGGAGGCCTTTACAATGAGCAGTTCTTC
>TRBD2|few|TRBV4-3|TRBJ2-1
CASSQEIAGGVEQFF
TGCGCCAGCAGCCAAGAGATAGCGGGGGGAGTTGAGCAGTTCTTC
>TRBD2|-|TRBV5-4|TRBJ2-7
CASSWTSGRDEQYF
TGTGCCAGCAGCTGGACTAGCGGGAGAGACGAGCAGTACTTC
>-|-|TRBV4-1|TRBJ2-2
CASSQDGIPGELFF
TGCGCCAGCAGCCAAGATGGAATCCCCGGGGAGCTGTTTTTT
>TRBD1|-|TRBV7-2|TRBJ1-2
CASSLRGGGVDGYTF
TGTGCCAGCAGCTTACGCGGAGGGGGCGTCGATGGCTACACCTTC
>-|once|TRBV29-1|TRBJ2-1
CRASPGYNEQFF
TGCAGGGCTTCCCCGGGGTACAATGAGCAGTTCTTC
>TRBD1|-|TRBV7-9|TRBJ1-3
CASSSGQPNSGNTIYF
TGTGCCAGCAGCTCGGGACAGCCGAACTCTGGAAACACCATATATTTT
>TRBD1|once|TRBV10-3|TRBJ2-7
CAISGQANSYEQYF
TGTGCCATCTCCGGACAGGCCAACTCCTACGAGCAGTACTTC
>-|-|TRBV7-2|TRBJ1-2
CASSLFQMDRDGGYGYTF
TGTGCCAGCAGCTTATTCCAAATGGACCGGGACGGCGGATATGGCTACACCTTC
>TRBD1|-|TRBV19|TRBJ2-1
CASSSDRAASALFRAQFF
TGTGCCAGTAGCTCGGACAGGGCTGCTAGCGCCCTTTTTCGTGCGCAGTTCTTC
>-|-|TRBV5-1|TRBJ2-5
CASSGGEGTIKETQYF
TGCGCCAGCAGCGGCGGGGAAGGAACAATCAAAGAGACCCAGTACTTC
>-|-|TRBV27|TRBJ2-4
CASRLGDIQYF
TGTGCCAGCAGGCTGGGGGACATTCAGTACTTC
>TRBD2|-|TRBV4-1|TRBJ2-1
CASSPPPGTSGYNEQFF
TGCGCCAGCAGCCCACCCCCCGGGACTAGCGGTTACAATGAGCAGTTCTTC
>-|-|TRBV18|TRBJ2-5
CASSPLLAQETQYF
TGTGCCAGCTCACCCTTACTAGCACAAGAGACCCAGTACTTC
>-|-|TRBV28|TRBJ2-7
CASSPPRRGGGEQYF
TGTGCCAGCAGTCCCCCTAGGAGGGGAGGTGGCGAGCAGTACTTC
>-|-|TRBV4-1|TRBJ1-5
CASSQVPRTGLWGPNSNQPQHF
TGCGCCAGCAGCCAAGTACCGCGAACAGGGTTATGGGGCCCTAATAGCAATCAGCCCCAGCATTTT
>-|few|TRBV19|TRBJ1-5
CASSEVTNQPQHF
TGTGCCAGTAGTGAGGTAACCAATCAGCCCCAGCATTTT
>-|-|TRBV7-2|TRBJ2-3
CASSLLVSTDTQYF
TGTGCCAGCAGCTTGTTGGTAAGCACAGATACGCAGTATTTT
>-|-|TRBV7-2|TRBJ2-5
CASSLARARETQYF
TGTGCCAGCAGCTTAGCGAGGGCCAGGGAGACCCAGTACTTC